These T cell receptor beta chains were read from a single sample in a study of T cell responses to AZD1222 COVID-19 vaccine. Measured with immunoSEQ multiplex PCR; TCRdb has only the in-frame clones, and not every one. Counted here are fewer than 90,000 clones, about 88% occurring once; the ten biggest clones make up 9.5% to 13%. The sequencing here drew on peripheral blood, taken on day 0 of AZD1222 vaccination. Source of these receptors: an adult in good health. CDR3s include the opening cysteine and the closing phenylalanine or tryptophan. The D gene is left open where the match is weak. The size field is filled for only some rows; it gives once, few, many or a size class.

CDR3	DNA	size	V	J	D
CASSDQDRGYYQPQHF	TGTGCCAGTAGTGATCAGGACAGGGGGTACTATCAGCCCCAGCATTTT	.	TRBV19	TRBJ1-5	TRBD1
CASSADSTDTQYF	TGTGCCAGCAGCGCGGACAGCACAGATACGCAGTATTTT	.	TRBV5-4	TRBJ2-3	.
CASSQDAGNHNSPLHF	TGTGCCAGCAGCCAAGATGCGGGTAACCATAATTCACCCCTCCACTTT	.	TRBV4-2	TRBJ1-6	.
CASSQGAGGTGELFF	TGCGCCAGCAGCCAGGGCGCGGGAGGCACCGGGGAGCTGTTTTTT	once	TRBV4-1	TRBJ2-2	TRBD2
CASSSDLSAPGGANEQFF	TGTGCCAGCAGCTCCGACCTTAGCGCTCCGGGGGGGGCGAATGAGCAGTTCTTC	.	TRBV5-4	TRBJ2-1	TRBD2
CASSPGGAGTGELFF	TGTGCCAGCAGTCCCGGGGGGGCGGGTACCGGGGAGCTGTTTTTT	.	TRBV6-6	TRBJ2-2	TRBD2
CASSLRGGFLSSPLHF	TGTGCCAGCAGCCTCAGGGGCGGGTTCCTTAGTTCACCCCTCCACTTT	.	TRBV3-1/TRBV3-2	TRBJ1-6	.
CASSNGQGATNEKLFF	TGCGCCAGCAGCAACGGACAGGGTGCAACTAATGAAAAACTGTTTTTT	.	TRBV5-1	TRBJ1-4	TRBD1
CASSKAVVGELFF	TGTGCCAGTAGTAAGGCGGTGGTGGGGGAGCTGTTTTTT	.	TRBV19	TRBJ2-2	.
CASSLAHSDNEQFF	TGTGCCAGCAGCTTAGCGCACAGTGACAATGAGCAGTTCTTC	.	TRBV7-6	TRBJ2-1	.
CASEREYEQYF	TGTGCCAGCGAGCGGGAGTACGAGCAGTACTTC	once	TRBV2	TRBJ2-7	TRBD2
CASSPHLAGGYNEQFF	TGTGCCAGCAGTCCCCATTTGGCGGGAGGATACAATGAGCAGTTCTTC	.	TRBV7-3	TRBJ2-1	TRBD2
CASSIEQGSHQPQHF	TGTGCCAGTAGTATAGAACAGGGGAGTCATCAGCCCCAGCATTTT	.	TRBV19	TRBJ1-5	TRBD1
CSSYNFKNRYTF	TGCAGCTCCTACAATTTTAAGAACCGCTACACCTTC	many	TRBV29-1	TRBJ1-2	.
CASSPTSGGLGEQFF	TGTGCTAGCAGTCCCACTAGCGGGGGCCTCGGGGAGCAGTTCTTC	.	TRBV7-7	TRBJ2-1	TRBD2
CASSLGSFQPQHF	TGTGCCAGCAGTTTAGGGAGTTTTCAGCCCCAGCATTTT	.	TRBV7-9	TRBJ1-5	.
CASRPTGTVFGYTF	TGTGCCAGCAGACCAACCGGGACAGTGTTTGGCTACACCTTC	.	TRBV5-8	TRBJ1-2	TRBD1
CSASPQTNEKLFF	TGCAGTGCTAGTCCGCAGACTAATGAAAAACTGTTTTTT	.	TRBV20-1	TRBJ1-4	.
CASSFPSGGQFF	TGCGCCAGCAGCTTTCCTAGCGGGGGGCAGTTCTTC	.	TRBV10-2	TRBJ2-1	TRBD2
CASSQDRNSPLHF	TGTGCCAGCAGCCAAGATAGAAATTCACCCCTCCACTTT	.	TRBV3-1/TRBV3-2	TRBJ1-6	.
CAISGARRDLRPETQYF	TGTGCCATCAGTGGTGCGAGGCGGGACCTCCGACCGGAGACCCAGTACTTC	.	TRBV10-3	TRBJ2-5	.
CAWSGRERNTEAFF	TGTGCCTGGAGTGGGAGAGAGAGGAACACTGAAGCTTTCTTT	few	TRBV30	TRBJ1-1	.
CASSLGTVLRGPNEKLFF	TGTGCCAGCAGTTTAGGGACAGTCCTTCGAGGGCCTAATGAAAAACTGTTTTTT	.	TRBV27	TRBJ1-4	TRBD1
CASSSWGREGLNEQFF	TGTGCCAGCAGCTCTTGGGGGCGGGAGGGCCTAAATGAGCAGTTCTTC	once	TRBV7-8	TRBJ2-1	TRBD2
CASSHQSRDRGYEAFF	TGCGCCAGCAGCCACCAAAGCCGGGACAGGGGGTATGAAGCTTTCTTT	few	TRBV4-1	TRBJ1-1	TRBD1
CASSFYRVNEQFF	TGTGCCAGCAGTTTTTACAGGGTCAATGAGCAGTTCTTC	.	TRBV12-3/TRBV12-4	TRBJ2-1	.